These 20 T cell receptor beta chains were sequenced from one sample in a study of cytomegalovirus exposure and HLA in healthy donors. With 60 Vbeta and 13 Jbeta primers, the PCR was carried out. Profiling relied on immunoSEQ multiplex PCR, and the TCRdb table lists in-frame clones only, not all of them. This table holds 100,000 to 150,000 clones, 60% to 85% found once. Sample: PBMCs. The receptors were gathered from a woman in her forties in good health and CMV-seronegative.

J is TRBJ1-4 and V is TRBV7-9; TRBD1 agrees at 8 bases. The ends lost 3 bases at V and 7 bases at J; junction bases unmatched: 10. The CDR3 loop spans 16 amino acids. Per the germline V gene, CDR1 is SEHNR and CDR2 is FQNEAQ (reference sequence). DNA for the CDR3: TGTGCCAGCAGCTTCCCCATGGACAGGGATGGTGAAAAACTGTTTTTT. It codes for CASSFPMDRDGEKLFF.

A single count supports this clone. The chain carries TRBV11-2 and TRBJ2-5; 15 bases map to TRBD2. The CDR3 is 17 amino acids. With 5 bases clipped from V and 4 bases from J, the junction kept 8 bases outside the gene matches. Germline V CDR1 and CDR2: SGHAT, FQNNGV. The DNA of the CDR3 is TGTGCCAGCAGCCCGGGACTAGCGGGGGGAAAAGGAGAGACCCAGTACTTC. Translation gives CASSPGLAGGKGETQYF.

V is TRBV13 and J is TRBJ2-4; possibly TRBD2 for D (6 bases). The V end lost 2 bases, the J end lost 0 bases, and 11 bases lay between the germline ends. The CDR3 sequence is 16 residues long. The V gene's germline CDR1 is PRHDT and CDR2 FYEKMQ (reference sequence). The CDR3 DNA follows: TGTGCCAGCAGCTTAAATAGCGGACTAGCCAAAAACATTCAGTACTTC. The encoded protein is CASSLNSGLAKNIQYF. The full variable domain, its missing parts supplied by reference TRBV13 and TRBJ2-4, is AAGVIQSPRHLIKEKRETATLKCYPIPRHDTVYWYQQGPGQDPQFLISFYEKMQSDKGSIPDRFSAQQFSDYHSELNMSSLELGDSALYFCASSLNSGLAKNIQYFGAGTRLSVL.

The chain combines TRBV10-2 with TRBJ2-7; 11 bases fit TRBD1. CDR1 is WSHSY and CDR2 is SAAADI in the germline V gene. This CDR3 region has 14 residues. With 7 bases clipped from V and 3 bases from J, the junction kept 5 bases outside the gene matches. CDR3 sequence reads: CASNLGTGGYEQYF. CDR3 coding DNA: TGCGCCAGCAACCTCGGGACAGGGGGCTACGAGCAGTACTTC.

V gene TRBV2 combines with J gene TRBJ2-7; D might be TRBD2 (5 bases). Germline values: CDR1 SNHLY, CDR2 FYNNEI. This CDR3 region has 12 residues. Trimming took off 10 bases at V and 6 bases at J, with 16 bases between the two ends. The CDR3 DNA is TGTGCCATCCGGGAACCTTTCGGCGAGCAGTACTTC. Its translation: CAIREPFGEQYF.

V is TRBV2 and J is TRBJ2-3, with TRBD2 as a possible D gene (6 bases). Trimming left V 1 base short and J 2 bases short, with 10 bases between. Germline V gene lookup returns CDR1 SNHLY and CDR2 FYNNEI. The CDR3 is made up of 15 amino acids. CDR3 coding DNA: TGTGCCAGCAGTGAAGGGAGCGGGTACACAGATACGCAGTATTTT. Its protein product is CASSEGSGYTDTQYF. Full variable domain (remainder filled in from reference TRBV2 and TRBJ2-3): EPEVTQTPSHQVTQMGQEVILRCVPISNHLYFYWYRQILGQKVEFLVSFYNNEISEKSEIFDDQFSVERPDGSNFTLKIRSTKLEDSAMYFCASSEGSGYTDTQYFGPGTRLTVL.

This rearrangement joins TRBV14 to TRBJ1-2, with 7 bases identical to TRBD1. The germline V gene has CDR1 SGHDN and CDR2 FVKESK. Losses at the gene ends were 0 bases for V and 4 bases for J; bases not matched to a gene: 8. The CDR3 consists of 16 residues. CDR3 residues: CASSQDAGGSVYGYTF. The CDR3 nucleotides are TGTGCCAGCAGCCAAGACGCAGGGGGAAGTGTCTATGGCTACACCTTC.

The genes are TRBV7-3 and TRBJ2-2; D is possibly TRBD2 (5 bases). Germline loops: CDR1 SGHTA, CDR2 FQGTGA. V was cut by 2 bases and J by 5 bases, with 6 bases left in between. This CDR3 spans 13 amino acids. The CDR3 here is CASSLPGTGELFF. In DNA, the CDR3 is TGTGCCAGCAGCTTACCGGGAACCGGGGAGCTGTTTTTT.

The CDR3 nucleotides are TGTGCCAGCAGCTTGGCCGACAGGGGCTACGAGCAGTACTTC. Translated: CASSLADRGYEQYF. This chain joins TRBV5-8 and TRBJ2-7, with 8 bases that match TRBD1. Trimming took 0 bases from V and 3 from J; bases not matched to a gene: 2. The CDR3 totals 14 residues. Germline V gives CDR1 SGHTS, CDR2 YDEGEE.

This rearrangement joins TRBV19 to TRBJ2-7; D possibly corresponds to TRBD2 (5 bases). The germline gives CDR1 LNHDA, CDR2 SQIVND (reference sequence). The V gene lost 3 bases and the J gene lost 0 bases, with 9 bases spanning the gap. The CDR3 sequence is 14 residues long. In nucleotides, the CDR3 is TGTGCCAGTAGTATTGCGGGTAGCTCCTACGAGCAGTACTTC. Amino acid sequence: CASSIAGSSYEQYF.

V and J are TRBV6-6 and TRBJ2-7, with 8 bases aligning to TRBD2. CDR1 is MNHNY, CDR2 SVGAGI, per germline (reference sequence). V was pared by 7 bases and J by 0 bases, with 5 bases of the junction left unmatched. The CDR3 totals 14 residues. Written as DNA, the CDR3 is TGTGCCAGCACTGGACTAGCAAGCTCCTACGAGCAGTACTTC. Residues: CASTGLASSYEQYF.

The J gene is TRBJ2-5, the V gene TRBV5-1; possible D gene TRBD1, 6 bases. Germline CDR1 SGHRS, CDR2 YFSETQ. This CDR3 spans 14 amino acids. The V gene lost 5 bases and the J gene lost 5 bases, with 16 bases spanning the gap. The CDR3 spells CASRSTGPWETQYF. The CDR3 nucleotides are TGCGCCAGCAGGTCGACAGGACCCTGGGAGACCCAGTACTTC.

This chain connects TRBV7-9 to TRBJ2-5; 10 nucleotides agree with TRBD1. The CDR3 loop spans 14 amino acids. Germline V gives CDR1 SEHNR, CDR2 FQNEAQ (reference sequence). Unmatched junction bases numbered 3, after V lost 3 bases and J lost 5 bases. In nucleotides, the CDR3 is TGTGCCAGCAGCTTCGGACAGGGGGTGGAGACCCAGTACTTC. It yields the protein CASSFGQGVETQYF.

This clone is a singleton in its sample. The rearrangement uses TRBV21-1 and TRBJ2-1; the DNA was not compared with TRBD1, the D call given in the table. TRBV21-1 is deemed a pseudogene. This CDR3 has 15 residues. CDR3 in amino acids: CASSIRQEGNNEQFF. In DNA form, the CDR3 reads TGTGCCAGCAGCATTCGACAGGAAGGGAACAATGAGCAGTTCTTC.

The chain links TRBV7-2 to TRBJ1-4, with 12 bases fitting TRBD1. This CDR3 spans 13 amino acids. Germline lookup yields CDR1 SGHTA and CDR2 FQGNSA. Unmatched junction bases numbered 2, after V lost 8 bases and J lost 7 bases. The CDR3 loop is CASGDRGPEKLFF. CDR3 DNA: TGTGCCAGCGGGGACAGGGGGCCTGAAAAACTGTTTTTT.

The CDR3 loop is CAWSSGLTSLGDNSPLHF. In DNA form, the CDR3 reads TGTGCCTGGAGTTCGGGACTGACTTCGCTGGGGGATAATTCACCCCTCCACTTT. The rearrangement joins TRBV30 to TRBJ1-6, with TRBD1 as a possible D gene (5 bases). The CDR3 has 18 amino acids. The V and J ends lost 2 bases and 5 bases respectively, with 22 bases between them. Germline assignment: CDR1 GTSNPN and CDR2 SVGIG (reference sequence).

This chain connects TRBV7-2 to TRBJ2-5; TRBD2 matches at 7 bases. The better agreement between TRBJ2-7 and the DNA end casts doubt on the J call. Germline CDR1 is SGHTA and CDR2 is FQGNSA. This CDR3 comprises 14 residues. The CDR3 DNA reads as TGTGCCAGCAGCTTAGGGGGGGGGAGTTACGAGCAGTACTTC. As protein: CASSLGGGSYEQYF.

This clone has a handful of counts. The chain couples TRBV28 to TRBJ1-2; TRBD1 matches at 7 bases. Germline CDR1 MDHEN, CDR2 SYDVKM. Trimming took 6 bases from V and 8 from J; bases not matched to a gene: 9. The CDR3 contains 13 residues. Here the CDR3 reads CASSRGAQGGYTF. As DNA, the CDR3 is TGTGCCAGCAGCAGGGGCGCACAGGGGGGCTACACCTTC.

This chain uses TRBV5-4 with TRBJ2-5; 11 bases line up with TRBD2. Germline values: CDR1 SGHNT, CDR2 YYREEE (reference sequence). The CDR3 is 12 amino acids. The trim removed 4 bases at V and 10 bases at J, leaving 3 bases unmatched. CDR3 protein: CASSLGLADQYF. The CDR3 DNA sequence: TGTGCCAGCAGCCTGGGACTAGCGGACCAGTACTTC.

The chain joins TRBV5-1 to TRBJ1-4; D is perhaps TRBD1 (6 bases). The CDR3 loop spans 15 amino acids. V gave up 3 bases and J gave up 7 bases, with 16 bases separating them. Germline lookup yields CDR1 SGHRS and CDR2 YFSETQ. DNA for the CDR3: TGCGCCAGCAGCTCACAGGGAAAAGGATCTGAAAAACTGTTTTTT. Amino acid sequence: CASSSQGKGSEKLFF.